This T cell receptor beta chain was retrieved from a study of OX40 agonist ivuxolimab in advanced cancers. About the study: The group had a mean age of about 60 years, ranged from about 20 to 90, and was 82.7% male.

Autoimmune disease history or systemic immunosuppression barred patients. The method was immunoSEQ multiplex PCR; TCRdb's version includes in-frame clones alone and lacks a portion of them. The sample holds fewer than 75,000 clones, approximately 86% seen once. As for this clone: The target antigen is unknown.

General study points: Expanded clones tended on average to be more numerous among CD8+ T cells than CD4+. Some patients without response likewise showed low normalized clonal expansion.

Specimen: CD4+ or CD8+ T cells sorted from blood, collected in a trial of the OX40 agonist ivuxolimab. The source is an adult with an advanced solid tumor such as melanoma, head and neck, liver or kidney cancer.

The CDR3 DNA reads as TGTGCCAGCAGACCTCAGGGCCAACAGTACGGTGGCTACACCTTC. This codes for CASRPQGQQYGGYTF. The rearrangement joins TRBV6-5 to TRBJ1-2; D may be TRBD1 (5 bases). Germline CDR1 MNHEY, CDR2 SVGAGI. This CDR3 is 15 amino acids long. V lost 6 bases to trimming and J lost 7 bases, with 21 bases between them.